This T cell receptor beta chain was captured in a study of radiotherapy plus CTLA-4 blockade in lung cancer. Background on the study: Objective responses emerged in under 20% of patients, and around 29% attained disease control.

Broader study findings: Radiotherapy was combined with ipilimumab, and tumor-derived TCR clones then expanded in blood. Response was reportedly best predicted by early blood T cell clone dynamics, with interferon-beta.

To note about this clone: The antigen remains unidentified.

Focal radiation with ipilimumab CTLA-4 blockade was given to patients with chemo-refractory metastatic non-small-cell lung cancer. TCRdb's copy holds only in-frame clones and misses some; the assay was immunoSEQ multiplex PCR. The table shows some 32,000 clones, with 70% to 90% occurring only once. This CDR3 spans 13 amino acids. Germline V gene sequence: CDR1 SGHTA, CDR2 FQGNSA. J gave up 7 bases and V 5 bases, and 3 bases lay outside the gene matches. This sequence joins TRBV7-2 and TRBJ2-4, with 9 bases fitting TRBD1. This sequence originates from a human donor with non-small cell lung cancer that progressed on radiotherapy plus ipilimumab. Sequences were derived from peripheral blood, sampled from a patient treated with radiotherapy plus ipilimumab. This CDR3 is CASSRTGVNIQYF. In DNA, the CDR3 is TGTGCCAGCAGCCGGACAGGGGTGAACATTCAGTACTTC.